The rows below give T cell receptor beta chains drawn from one sample of a study of technical replicates of blood from several donors. Sequenced by immunoSEQ multiplex PCR; TCRdb stores in-frame clones only, minus some. The sample has tens of thousands of clones; 95% to 97% are singletons. Sequencing was carried out using T cells isolated from PBMCs. The receptor source for this set is a human donor in good health. CDR3s include the opening cysteine and the closing phenylalanine or tryptophan. The D gene is left open where the match is weak. Where a row states a size, it is once, few, many or the class of an expanded clone; other rows omit it.

D gene	clone size	V gene	CDR3 length	J gene	CDR3 DNA	CDR3 protein
TRBD2	-	TRBV7-8	15	TRBJ2-1	TGTGCCAGCAGCTTAAGAGGGAGGGCCTTTATTGAGCAGTTCTTC	CASSLRGRAFIEQFF
TRBD2	-	TRBV6-1	15	TRBJ2-3	TGTGCCAGCAGCGAAGAAGGACTAGCTGGAGATACGCAGTATTTT	CASSEEGLAGDTQYF
-	-	TRBV7-9	14	TRBJ2-7	TGTGCCAGCAGCTTACTCTCCAGGGACTACGAGCAGTACTTC	CASSLLSRDYEQYF
TRBD1	-	TRBV19	16	TRBJ1-5	TGTGCCAGTAGTATGACAGGGCTTTATAGCAATCAGCCCCAGCATTTT	CASSMTGLYSNQPQHF
-	-	TRBV30	14	TRBJ1-3	TGTGCCTCTAGGCGGGGAGGGACTGGAAACACCATATATTTT	CASRRGGTGNTIYF
-	-	TRBV5-1	14	TRBJ1-2	TGCGCCAGCAGCATAGGACAGACTAACTATGGCTACACCTTC	CASSIGQTNYGYTF
-	-	TRBV10-3	15	TRBJ2-6	TGTGCCATCAGTGAAGTCAGCTCTGGGGCCAACGTCCTGACTTTC	CAISEVSSGANVLTF
TRBD2	few	TRBV6-1	15	TRBJ2-1	TGTGCCAGCAGCGTAAGCGGGGACTCCTACAATGAGCAGTTCTTC	CASSVSGDSYNEQFF
-	-	TRBV2	12	TRBJ1-1	TGTGCCAGCAGTGTGTCAGAGGCTGAAGCTTTCTTT	CASSVSEAEAFF
-	-	TRBV21-1	18	TRBJ1-5	TGTGCCAGCAGCAAATTAATAGGACAGGGGATCAGCAATCAGCCCCAGCATTTT	CASSKLIGQGISNQPQHF
TRBD2	-	TRBV5-1	15	TRBJ2-5	TGCGCCAGCAGCGCCCCGGGACTAGCGGAAGAGACCCAGTACTTC	CASSAPGLAEETQYF
-	-	TRBV11-2	15	TRBJ1-5	TGTGCCAGCAGTTTAGAAGACTATAGCAATCAGCCCCAGCATTTT	CASSLEDYSNQPQHF
TRBD1	-	TRBV29-1	12	TRBJ1-1	TGCAGCGCCTTGGACAGGGGGAATGAAGCTTTCTTT	CSALDRGNEAFF
-	-	TRBV11-1	14	TRBJ2-7	TGTGCCAGCCCTAGACAGTTTGGTTCCTACGAGCAGTACTTC	CASPRQFGSYEQYF
-	-	TRBV6-5	12	TRBJ2-2	TGTGCCAGTACGCAGGGGTCCGGGGAGCTGTTTTTT	CASTQGSGELFF
TRBD1	-	TRBV29-1	14	TRBJ1-1	TGCAGCGTTGAAGGTACGGACAGGGACACTGAAGCTTTCTTT	CSVEGTDRDTEAFF
-	-	TRBV29-1	14	TRBJ2-1	TGCAGCGTTGAAGATCTAGGGGGAATTAATGAGCAGTTCTTC	CSVEDLGGINEQFF
-	-	TRBV6-1	13	TRBJ1-1	TGTGCCAGCAGTGATTTCAGGGGCCCTGAAGCTTTCTTT	CASSDFRGPEAFF
-	-	TRBV7-9	14	TRBJ1-2	TGTGCCAGCAGCTTACAGGGTATCCTCTATGGCTACACCTTC	CASSLQGILYGYTF
TRBD1	-	TRBV30	11	TRBJ1-2	TGTGCCTGGAGGGACAGGGAAGGCTACACCTTC	CAWRDREGYTF
-	once	TRBV7-3	17	TRBJ2-1	TGTGCCAGCAGCTTAAGTAGTGCGGGATCATCCTACAATGAGCAGTTCTTC	CASSLSSAGSSYNEQFF
TRBD1	-	TRBV7-9	15	TRBJ1-5	TGTGCCAGCAGCTCGTCGGACAGGGGTAATCAGCCCCAGCATTTT	CASSSSDRGNQPQHF
-	few	TRBV30	13	TRBJ2-5	TGTGCCTGGAGTGTCCAGGGTACGGAGACCCAGTACTTC	CAWSVQGTETQYF
-	-	TRBV14	14	TRBJ2-7	TGTGCCAGCAGCCATTGGGACTTCCTCGACGAGCAGTACTTC	CASSHWDFLDEQYF
-	few	TRBV5-1	13	TRBJ1-5	TGCGCCAGCAGCCGGGGAGGGGATCAGCCCCAGCATTTT	CASSRGGDQPQHF
TRBD2	-	TRBV19	15	TRBJ2-1	TGTGCCAGTAGTATAGGGACTAGCGGGAGCTATGAGCAGTTCTTC	CASSIGTSGSYEQFF
TRBD1	-	TRBV19	18	TRBJ2-3	TGTGCCAGTAGTCCAGGGACAGGCCCGTTGCCCAGCACAGATACGCAGTATTTT	CASSPGTGPLPSTDTQYF
TRBD1	-	TRBV9	16	TRBJ2-5	TGTGCCAGCAGCGTCGGGGGGACAGGGGCTGTAGAGACCCAGTACTTC	CASSVGGTGAVETQYF
TRBD2	-	TRBV7-9	14	TRBJ2-7	TGTGCCAGCAGCATTGCCGGGACTACCTACGAGCAGTACTTC	CASSIAGTTYEQYF
-	-	TRBV5-6	12	TRBJ1-1	TGTGCCAGCAGCTTTAGAATCACTGAAGCTTTCTTT	CASSFRITEAFF
-	-	TRBV10-3	14	TRBJ1-1	TGTGCCATCAGTGAGTACACAGGATCATCTGAAGCTTTCTTT	CAISEYTGSSEAFF
-	-	TRBV9	11	TRBJ1-1	TGTGCCAGCAGCACCCAGGTGGAAGCTTTCTTT	CASSTQVEAFF
TRBD1	-	TRBV25-1	14	TRBJ1-2	TGTGCCAGCACCCCCCCAGGGGGCATCTATGGCTACACCTTC	CASTPPGGIYGYTF
-	-	TRBV2	11	TRBJ2-7	TGTGCCAGCAGTTTATCCTACGAGCAGTACTTC	CASSLSYEQYF
-	-	TRBV6-5	14	TRBJ1-4	TGTGCCAGCAGTTATGCAGGAACTAATGAAAAACTGTTTTTT	CASSYAGTNEKLFF
-	-	TRBV27	14	TRBJ1-2	TGTGCCAGCGCGGGGGTAGGGGGAAGCTATGGCTACACCTTC	CASAGVGGSYGYTF
TRBD1	-	TRBV5-6	17	TRBJ1-4	TGTGCCAGCAGCACAATTAAGGACAGGGAAACTAATGAAAAACTGTTTTTT	CASSTIKDRETNEKLFF
-	-	TRBV6-6	14	TRBJ2-7	TGTGCCAGCAGTTACAGCGGTGGGAACTACGAGCAGTACTTC	CASSYSGGNYEQYF
-	-	TRBV5-1	15	TRBJ1-4	TGCGCCAGCAGCCAGACGGGGACAACTAGAGAAAAACTGTTTTTT	CASSQTGTTREKLFF
TRBD1	-	TRBV11-2	11	TRBJ1-2	TGTGCCGAGGGACAGAACTATGGCTACACCTTC	CAEGQNYGYTF
TRBD1	-	TRBV4-1	16	TRBJ2-7	TGCGCCAGCAGCCAAGCCGGGACAGGGGGACGGTATGAGCAGTACTTC	CASSQAGTGGRYEQYF
-	-	TRBV6-5	14	TRBJ2-3	TGTGCCAGCGGTCCGGGTTCTAGCACAGATACGCAGTATTTT	CASGPGSSTDTQYF
-	-	TRBV4-1	15	TRBJ2-5	TGCGCCAGCAGCCAAGGGGCAGGTGGAAGCGAGACCCAGTACTTC	CASSQGAGGSETQYF
-	-	TRBV7-9	15	TRBJ2-1	TGTGCCAGCAGCTTAGCTAGCTCTGTATTAGATGAGCAGTTCTTC	CASSLASSVLDEQFF
TRBD1	-	TRBV7-8	13	TRBJ1-2	TGTGCCAGCAGGACAGGGTCGGACTATGGCTACACCTTC	CASRTGSDYGYTF
TRBD2	-	TRBV6-5	15	TRBJ2-2	TGTGCCAGCAGTTACTCGAGCGGGAGAACCGGGGAGCTGTTTTTT	CASSYSSGRTGELFF
TRBD1	once	TRBV7-9	12	TRBJ2-7	TGTGCCAGCAGCGCCAACAGGGGCGAGCAGTACTTC	CASSANRGEQYF
TRBD1	-	TRBV28	13	TRBJ2-7	TGTGCCAGCAGCCTCAGGGGGCTCTACGAGCAGTACTTC	CASSLRGLYEQYF
-	-	TRBV5-4	12	TRBJ2-3	TGTGCCAGCAGCTTTGGAGGAGATACGCAGTATTTT	CASSFGGDTQYF
TRBD1	-	TRBV4-3	14	TRBJ2-2	TGCGCCAGCAGCCCTTGGACAGGGGGCGGGGAGCTGTTTTTT	CASSPWTGGGELFF
-	once	TRBV15	13	TRBJ1-5	TGTGCCACCAGCAGAGACCCCAGGGGGCCCCAGCATTTT	CATSRDPRGPQHF
-	-	TRBV6-5	16	TRBJ2-1	TGTGCCAGCAGTTACTCGTTCATAGAATCGCACAATGAGCAGTTCTTC	CASSYSFIESHNEQFF
TRBD1	-	TRBV6-1	15	TRBJ1-1	TGTGCCAGCAGTAAAATGGACAGGGATTTCGCTGAAGCTTTCTTT	CASSKMDRDFAEAFF
TRBD1	-	TRBV5-1	16	TRBJ2-7	TGCGCCAGCAGCTTGTGGCGACAGGGAGCAACCTACGAGCAGTACTTC	CASSLWRQGATYEQYF
-	-	TRBV13	14	TRBJ1-2	TGTGCCAGCAGCTTAGTCCGAGGTTCCTATGGCTACACCTTC	CASSLVRGSYGYTF
TRBD2	once	TRBV29-1	14	TRBJ2-7	TGCAGCGCCGGACTAGCGGGAGTAGAGTACGAGCAGTACTTC	CSAGLAGVEYEQYF
TRBD1	-	TRBV7-3	14	TRBJ2-2	TGTGCCAGCAGCCTACAGGGGATCACCGGGGAGCTGTTTTTT	CASSLQGITGELFF
TRBD2	-	TRBV6-1	14	TRBJ2-7	TGTGCCAGCAGGCCAGCGGGAGCTGTCCACGAGCAGTACTTC	CASRPAGAVHEQYF